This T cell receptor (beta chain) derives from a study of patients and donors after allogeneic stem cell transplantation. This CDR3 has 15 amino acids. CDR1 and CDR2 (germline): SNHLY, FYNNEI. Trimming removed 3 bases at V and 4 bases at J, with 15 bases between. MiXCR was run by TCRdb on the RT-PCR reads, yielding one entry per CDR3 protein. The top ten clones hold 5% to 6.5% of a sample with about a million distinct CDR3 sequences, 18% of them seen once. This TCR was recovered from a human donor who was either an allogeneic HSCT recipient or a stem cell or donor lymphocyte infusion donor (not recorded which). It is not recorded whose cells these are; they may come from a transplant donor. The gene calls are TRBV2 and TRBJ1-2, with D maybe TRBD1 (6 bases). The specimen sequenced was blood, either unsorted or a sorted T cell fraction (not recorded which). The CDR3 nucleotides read TGTGCCAGCAGTGACCCAACAGGGAACCCCTATGGCTACACCTTC. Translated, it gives CASSDPTGNPYGYTF. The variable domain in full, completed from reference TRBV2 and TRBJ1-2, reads EPEVTQTPSHQVTQMGQEVILRCVPISNHLYFYWYRQILGQKVEFLVSFYNNEISEKSEIFDDQFSVERPDGSNFTLKIRSTKLEDSAMYFCASSDPTGNPYGYTFGSGTRLTVV.